This TCR beta chain appears in the sequencing data of a study of metastatic and nonmetastatic thyroid tumors. Nobody among the patients had been given any treatment before thyroid surgery. General study results and limits: A significant increase in TCR beta diversity was reportedly seen in malignant thyroid tumors relative to benign nodules, in blood and tumor.

Germline V gene sequence: CDR1 MNHEY, CDR2 SMNVEV (reference sequence). The CDR3 is 13 amino acids. TCRdb reprocessed the PCR reads using MiXCR. The top ten hold 4.4% of the sample, which has 20,000 to 25,000 clones, 20% to 25% seen once. This clone was counted only a few times. The antigen is undetermined. One end of the junction is discordant with germline, which a read error may explain. The sequencing input was adjacent normal tissue. The origin of this receptor is a female donor with papillary thyroid cancer or a benign thyroid nodule (not recorded which). Some clones in this sample may be carry-over from other donors' samples. This rearrangement joins TRBV27 to TRBJ2-2, with D perhaps matching TRBD2 (5 bases). DNA of the CDR3: TGTGCCAGCAGTTTCCCGAACACCGGGGAGCTGCTTTTT. Protein sequence: CASSFPNTGELLF.